This TCR beta chain derives from a study of long-term antiretroviral therapy in people with HIV. Study results and limitations: Against controls, HIV repertoires showed narrower ranges of CDR3 length.

There was at least one pre-ART PBMC sample for each donor, plus at least two post-ART PBMC samples. In the case of this clone: Antigen specificity is unknown.

The CDR3 totals 13 residues. Germline CDR1 SGHNT, CDR2 YYREEE (reference sequence). The ends were cut back, 0 bases at V and 3 bases at J, with 7 bases in the middle. A v3.0 immunoSEQ assay was performed at survey level. Data came from immunoSEQ multiplex PCR; TCRdb stores just in-frame clones and leaves some out. The sample consists of 20,000 to 25,000 clones, around 83% of them appearing once. The V and J genes are TRBV5-4 and TRBJ2-7; no clear D gene. Specimen: unsorted PBMCs, collected 1.3 years after starting antiretroviral therapy. The receptor was derived from a man aged 60 to 75 with HIV. For the CDR3, the DNA is TGTGCCAGCAGCTTGGTGGACGACTACGAGCAGTACTTC. Its translation is CASSLVDDYEQYF.